This T cell receptor (beta chain) originates from a study of cytomegalovirus exposure and HLA in healthy donors. The study ran its PCR with 60 Vbeta and 13 Jbeta primers. TCRdb's copy holds only in-frame clones and misses some; the assay was immunoSEQ multiplex PCR. The sample contains 100,000 or so clones, approximately 14% of which appear only once. Sequencing input: PBMCs. The clonotype originates from a female donor in good health and CMV-seronegative.

Written as DNA, the CDR3 is TGTGCCTGGAGTCCGACTCTAGCGGGGAAATTATATAGATCGTACTTC. It codes for CAWSPTLAGKLYRSYF. The chain links TRBV30 to TRBJ2-7, with 9 bases identical to TRBD2. Germline lookup yields CDR1 GTSNPN and CDR2 SVGIG (reference sequence). The CDR3 has 16 amino acids. The ends lost 2 bases at V and 12 bases at J; junction bases unmatched: 20.